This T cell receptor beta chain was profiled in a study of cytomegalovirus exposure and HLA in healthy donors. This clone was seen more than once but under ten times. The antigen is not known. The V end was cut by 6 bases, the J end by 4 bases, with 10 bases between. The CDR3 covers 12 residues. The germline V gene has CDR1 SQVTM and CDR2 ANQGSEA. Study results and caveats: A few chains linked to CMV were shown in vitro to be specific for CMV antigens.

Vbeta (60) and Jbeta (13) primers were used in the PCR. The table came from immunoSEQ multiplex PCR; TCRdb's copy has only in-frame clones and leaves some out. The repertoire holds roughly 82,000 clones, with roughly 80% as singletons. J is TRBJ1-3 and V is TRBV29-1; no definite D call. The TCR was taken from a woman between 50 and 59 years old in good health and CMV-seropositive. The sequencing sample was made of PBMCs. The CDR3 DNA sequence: TGCAGCGTCGCCCAGAGGGGAAACACCATATATTTT. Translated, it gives CSVAQRGNTIYF.